This T cell receptor beta chain was captured by sequencing in a study of response to subunit inactivated influenza vaccine. TCRdb recomputed calls from the RT-PCR reads with MiXCR, one row per CDR3 protein. The profile shows approximately 680,000 distinct CDR3 sequences, around 16% of them singletons. Study outcomes and limitations: Each seasonal influenza vaccination recruits few new T cells, the authors suggested.

This clonotype came up a few times. Its specificity is unknown. This receptor was taken from a middle-aged man who received an inactivated influenza vaccine. The sample consisted of PBMCs from blood, taken 11 to 12 days after vaccination.

This chain's CDR3 is CASSQIPYEQYF. The DNA for the CDR3 is TGTGCCAGCAGCCAAATCCCCTACGAGCAGTACTTC. This rearrangement joins TRBV12-3 or TRBV12-4 to TRBJ2-7, with D hard to call. CDR3 length: 12 amino acids. V was clipped by 6 bases and J by 2 bases, with 8 bases between them.